This passage covers 9 T cell receptor beta chains from one sample sequenced in a study of CD4 T cells in relation to SARS-CoV-2 and coronaviruses. The unexposed donors gave CD4+ T cells in about 2010-2019, prior to COVID-19. CD4+ T cells were isolated from the cells after 10 days of culture. Which antigens these TCRs recognize remains unknown. Data came from immunoSEQ multiplex PCR; TCRdb stores just in-frame clones and leaves some out. The table shows 20,000 or so clones, with around four fifths occurring only once. The specimen was CD4+ T cells from PBMCs, cultured in vitro. These receptors were taken from a human donor in good health.

The V gene is TRBV10-2, the J gene TRBJ2-7, with TRBD2 identical over 12 bases. CDR1 and CDR2 from the germline V gene are WSHSY and SAAADI. CDR3 length equals 13 residues. The J segment lost 2 bases and the V segment lost 10 bases, leaving 3 bases of the junction unmatched. CDR3 loop: CATRLAGAYEQYF. The DNA of the CDR3 is TGCGCCACTCGACTAGCGGGGGCCTACGAGCAGTACTTC.

The V call is TRBV19, the J call TRBJ1-1; weak D call: TRBD1 (6 bases). V lost 7 bases to trimming and J lost 1 base, with 13 bases between them. The germline CDR1 and CDR2 sequences are LNHDA and SQIVND (reference sequence). This CDR3 contains 14 residues. Written as DNA, the CDR3 is TGTGCCAGTACCCTAGGGACACAGAACACTGAAGCTTTCTTT. Protein: CASTLGTQNTEAFF.

The chain combines TRBV6-5 with TRBJ1-6, with a tentative D call TRBD1 (5 bases). The CDR3 loop spans 12 amino acids. In germline, CDR1 is MNHEY, CDR2 SVGAGI. V shed 6 bases and J shed 10 bases, with 10 bases lying between them. CDR3 in amino acids: CASRRQSSPLHF. CDR3 DNA: TGTGCCAGCAGGAGACAGTCGTCACCCCTCCACTTT.

This sequence joins TRBV7-9 and TRBJ2-3; TRBD2 agrees at 13 bases. The V segment lost 1 base and the J segment 4 bases; nucleotides outside the gene matches: 11. The CDR3 loop spans 19 amino acids. Germline CDR1 SEHNR, CDR2 FQNEAQ (reference sequence). The CDR3 DNA reads as TGTGCCAGCAGCTTAGGCAGACTAGCGGGAGGTTTTCGCCCAGATACGCAGTATTTT. Its protein product is CASSLGRLAGGFRPDTQYF.

This rearrangement joins TRBV7-9 to TRBJ2-1; 9 nucleotides line up with TRBD2. CDR3 length: 13 amino acids. Germline assignment: CDR1 SEHNR and CDR2 FQNEAQ (reference sequence). Trimming at V came to 6 bases and at J to 4 bases, leaving 1 base not matched to a gene. The chain's CDR3 is CASRAGGYNEQFF. DNA of the CDR3: TGTGCCAGCAGGGCGGGAGGGTACAATGAGCAGTTCTTC.

The chain is built from TRBV6-1 and TRBJ2-2, with 9 nucleotides matching TRBD1. Trimming at V came to 1 base and at J to 3 bases, leaving 0 bases not matched to a gene. CDR3 size: 15 residues. Germline V lookup: CDR1 MNHNS, CDR2 SASEGT. The CDR3 coding sequence is TGTGCCAGCAGTGAAGGGACAGGGGACACCGGGGAGCTGTTTTTT. It encodes CASSEGTGDTGELFF.

The chain links TRBV30 to TRBJ1-4; a possible D gene is TRBD1 (6 bases). The germline CDR1 and CDR2 sequences are GTSNPN and SVGIG (reference sequence). The CDR3 consists of 17 residues. Deletions cut 0 bases from V and 5 bases from J, with 19 bases between. CDR3 nucleotide sequence: TGTGCCTGGAGTGTCGGGGGCCGGTCGGCCCGGAATGAAAAACTGTTTTTT. This gives the protein CAWSVGGRSARNEKLFF.

This chain uses TRBV3-1 (or the pseudogene TRBV3-2) with TRBJ1-3; D gene ambiguous. The CDR3 runs to 15 residues. Deletions cut 0 bases from V and 0 bases from J, with 6 bases between. Germline V gene lookup returns CDR1 LGHDT and CDR2 YNNKEL (reference sequence). The CDR3 loop reads CASSQDISSGNTIYF. The CDR3 region has the DNA TGTGCCAGCAGCCAAGACATAAGCTCTGGAAACACCATATATTTT.

This clone was recorded only once. The chain recombines TRBV5-6 with TRBJ2-7; maybe TRBD1 (6 bases). Germline V lookup: CDR1 SGHDT, CDR2 YYEEEE. Trimming pared 3 bases from V and 8 bases from J, leaving 12 bases between. This CDR3 is built from 12 residues. The CDR3 protein is CASSSGVGQQYF. The CDR3, as DNA: TGTGCCAGCAGCTCAGGGGTAGGACAGCAGTACTTC.